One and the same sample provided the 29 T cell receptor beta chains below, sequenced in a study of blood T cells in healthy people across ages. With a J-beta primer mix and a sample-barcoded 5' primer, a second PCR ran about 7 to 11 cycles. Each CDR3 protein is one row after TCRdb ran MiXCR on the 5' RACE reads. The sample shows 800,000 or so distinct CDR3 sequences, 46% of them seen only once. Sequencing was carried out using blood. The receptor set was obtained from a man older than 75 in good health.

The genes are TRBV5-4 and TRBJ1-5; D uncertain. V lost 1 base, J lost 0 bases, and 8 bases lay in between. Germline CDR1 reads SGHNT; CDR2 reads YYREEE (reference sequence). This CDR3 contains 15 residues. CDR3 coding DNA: TGTGCCAGCAGCTTGTATGGCGGTAGCAATCAGCCCCAGCATTTT. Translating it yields CASSLYGGSNQPQHF. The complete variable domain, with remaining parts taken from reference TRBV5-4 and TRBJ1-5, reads ETGVTQSPTHLIKTRGQQVTLRCSSQSGHNTVSWYQQALGQGPQFIFQYYREEENGRGNFPPRFSGLQFPNYSSELNVNALELDDSALYLCASSLYGGSNQPQHFGDGTRLSIL.

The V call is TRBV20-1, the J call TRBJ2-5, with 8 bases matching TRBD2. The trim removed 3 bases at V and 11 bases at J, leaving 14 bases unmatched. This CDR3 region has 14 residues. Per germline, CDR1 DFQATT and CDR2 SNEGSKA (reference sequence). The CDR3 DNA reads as TGCAGTGCTAGTTCTGCAGCGGGAGTTTGGGAGCAGTACTTC. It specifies CSASSAAGVWEQYF.

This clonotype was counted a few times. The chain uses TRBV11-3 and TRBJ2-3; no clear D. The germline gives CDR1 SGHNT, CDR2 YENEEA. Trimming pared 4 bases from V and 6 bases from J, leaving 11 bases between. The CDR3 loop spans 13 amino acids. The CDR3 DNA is TGTGCCAGCAGCTGGACCGTGATGGATACGCAGTATTTT. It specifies CASSWTVMDTQYF.

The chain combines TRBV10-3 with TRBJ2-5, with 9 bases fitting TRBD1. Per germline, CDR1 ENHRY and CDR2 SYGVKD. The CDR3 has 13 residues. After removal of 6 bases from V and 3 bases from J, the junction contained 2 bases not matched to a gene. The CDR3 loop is CAISGDREETQYF. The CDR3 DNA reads TGTGCCATCAGCGGGGACAGGGAAGAGACCCAGTACTTC.

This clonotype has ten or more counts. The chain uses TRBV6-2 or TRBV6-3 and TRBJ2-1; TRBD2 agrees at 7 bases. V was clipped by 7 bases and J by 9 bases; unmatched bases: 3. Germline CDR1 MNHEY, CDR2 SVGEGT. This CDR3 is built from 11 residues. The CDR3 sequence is CASTGGSEQFF. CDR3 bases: TGTGCCAGCACCGGGGGGAGTGAGCAGTTCTTC.

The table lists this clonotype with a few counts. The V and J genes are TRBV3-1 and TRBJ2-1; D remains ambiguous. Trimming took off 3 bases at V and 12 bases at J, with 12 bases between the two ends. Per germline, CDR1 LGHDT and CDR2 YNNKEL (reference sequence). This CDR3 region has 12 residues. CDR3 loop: CASSQSTGGQFF. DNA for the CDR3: TGTGCCAGCAGCCAGTCTACCGGTGGGCAGTTCTTC.

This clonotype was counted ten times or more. The CDR3 DNA reads as TGCAGCGGATCTGGACAGGGTGGGCAGTTCTTC. This translates into CSGSGQGGQFF. The chain couples TRBV29-1 to TRBJ2-1; 8 nucleotides line up with TRBD1. The germline CDR1 and CDR2 sequences are SQVTM and ANQGSEA. With 7 bases clipped from V and 12 bases from J, the junction kept 8 bases outside the gene matches. CDR3 length: 11 residues.

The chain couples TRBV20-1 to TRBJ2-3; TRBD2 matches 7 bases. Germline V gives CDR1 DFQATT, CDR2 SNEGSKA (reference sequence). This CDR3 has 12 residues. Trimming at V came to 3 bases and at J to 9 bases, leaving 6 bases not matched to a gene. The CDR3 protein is CSASWSGNTQYF. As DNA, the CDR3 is TGCAGTGCTAGTTGGAGCGGGAACACGCAGTATTTT.

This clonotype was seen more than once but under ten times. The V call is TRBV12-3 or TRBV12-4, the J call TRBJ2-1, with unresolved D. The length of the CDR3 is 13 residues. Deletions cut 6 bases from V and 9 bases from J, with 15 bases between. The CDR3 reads CASSLGPNLEQFF. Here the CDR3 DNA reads TGTGCCAGCAGCCTAGGACCAAATCTTGAGCAGTTCTTC.

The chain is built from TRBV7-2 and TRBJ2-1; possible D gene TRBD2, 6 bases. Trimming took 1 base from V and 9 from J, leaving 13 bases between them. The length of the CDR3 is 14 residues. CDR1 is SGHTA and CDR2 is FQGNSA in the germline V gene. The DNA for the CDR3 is TGTGCCAGCAGCTTAGGGGTAGCGGCAAGTGAGCAGTTCTTC. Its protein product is CASSLGVAASEQFF. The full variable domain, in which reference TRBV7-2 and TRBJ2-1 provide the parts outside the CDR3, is GAGVSQSPSNKVTEKGKDVELRCDPISGHTALYWYRQSLGQGLEFLIYFQGNSAPDKSGLPSDRFSAERTGGSVSTLTIQRTQQEDSAVYLCASSLGVAASEQFFGPGTRLTVL.

As DNA, the CDR3 is TGCAGCGTCGCAGGGACTAGCGGGGTATCCTACAATGAGCAGTTCTTC. Translated, it gives CSVAGTSGVSYNEQFF. The V gene is TRBV29-1, the J gene TRBJ2-1; TRBD2 matches 13 bases. The CDR3 has 16 amino acids. Germline V lookup: CDR1 SQVTM, CDR2 ANQGSEA. V was clipped by 6 bases and J by 1 base; unmatched bases: 6.

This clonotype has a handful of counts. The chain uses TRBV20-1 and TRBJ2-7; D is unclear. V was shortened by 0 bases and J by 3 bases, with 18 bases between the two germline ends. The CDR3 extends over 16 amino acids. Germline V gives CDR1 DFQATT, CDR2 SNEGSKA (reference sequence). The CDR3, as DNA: TGCAGTGCTAGAGATCTTCAGCAGCTTCCCGGCTACGAGCAGTACTTC. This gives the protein CSARDLQQLPGYEQYF.

CDR3 residues: CASSLKREVEQYF. CDR3 nucleotide sequence: TGTGCCAGCAGTTTAAAGCGGGAGGTTGAGCAGTACTTC. The chain uses TRBV12-3 or TRBV12-4 and TRBJ2-5; 9 nucleotides align to TRBD2. CDR3 length equals 13 residues. V was clipped by 2 bases and J by 11 bases; unmatched bases: 6.

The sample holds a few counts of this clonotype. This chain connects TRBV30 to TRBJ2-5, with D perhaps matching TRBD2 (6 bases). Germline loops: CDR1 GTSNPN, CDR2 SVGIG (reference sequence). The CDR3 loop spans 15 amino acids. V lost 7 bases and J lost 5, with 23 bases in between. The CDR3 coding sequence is TGTGCCTTAAGTGGACTACTCCCCGGGTGGGAGACCCAGTACTTC. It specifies CALSGLLPGWETQYF.

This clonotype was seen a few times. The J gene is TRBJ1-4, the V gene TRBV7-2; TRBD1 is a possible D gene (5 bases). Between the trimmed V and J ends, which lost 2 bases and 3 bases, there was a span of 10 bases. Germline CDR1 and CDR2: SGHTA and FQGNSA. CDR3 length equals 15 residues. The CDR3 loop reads CASSLYPGANEKLFF. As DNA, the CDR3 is TGTGCCAGCAGCTTATATCCGGGGGCTAATGAAAAACTGTTTTTT. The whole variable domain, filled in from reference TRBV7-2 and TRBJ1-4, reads GAGVSQSPSNKVTEKGKDVELRCDPISGHTALYWYRQSLGQGLEFLIYFQGNSAPDKSGLPSDRFSAERTGGSVSTLTIQRTQQEDSAVYLCASSLYPGANEKLFFGSGTQLSVL.

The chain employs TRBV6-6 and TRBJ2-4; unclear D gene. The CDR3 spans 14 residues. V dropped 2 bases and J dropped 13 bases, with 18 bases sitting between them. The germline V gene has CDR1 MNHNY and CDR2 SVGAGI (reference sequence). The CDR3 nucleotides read TGTGCCAGCAGTTACATGACTTCCTACAATGAGCAGTACTTC. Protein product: CASSYMTSYNEQYF.

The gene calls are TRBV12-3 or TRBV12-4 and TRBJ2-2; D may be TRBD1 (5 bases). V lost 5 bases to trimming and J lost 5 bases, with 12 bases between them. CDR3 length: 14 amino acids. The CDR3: CASSPGCRTGELFF. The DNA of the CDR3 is TGTGCCAGCAGTCCAGGGTGTAGGACCGGGGAGCTGTTTTTT.

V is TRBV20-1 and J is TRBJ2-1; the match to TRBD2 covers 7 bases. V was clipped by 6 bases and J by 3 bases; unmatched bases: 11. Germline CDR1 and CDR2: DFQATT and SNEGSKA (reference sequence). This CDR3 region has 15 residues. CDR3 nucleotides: TGCAGTGCCCCAGTCGCGGGGGATTACTACAATGAGCAGTTCTTC. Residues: CSAPVAGDYYNEQFF.

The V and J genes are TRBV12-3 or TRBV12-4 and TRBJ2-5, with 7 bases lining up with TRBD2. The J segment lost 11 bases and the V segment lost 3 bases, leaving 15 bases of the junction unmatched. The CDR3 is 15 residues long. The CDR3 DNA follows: TGTGCCAGCAGTTTCCAGCGGGGCCTCTGGGGGGAGCAGTACTTC. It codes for CASSFQRGLWGEQYF.

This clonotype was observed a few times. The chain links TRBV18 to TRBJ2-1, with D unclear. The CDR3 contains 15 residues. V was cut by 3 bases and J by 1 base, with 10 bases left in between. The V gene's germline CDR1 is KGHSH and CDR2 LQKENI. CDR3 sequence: CASSPQTASYNEQFF. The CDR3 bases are TGTGCCAGCTCACCCCAGACGGCATCCTACAATGAGCAGTTCTTC.

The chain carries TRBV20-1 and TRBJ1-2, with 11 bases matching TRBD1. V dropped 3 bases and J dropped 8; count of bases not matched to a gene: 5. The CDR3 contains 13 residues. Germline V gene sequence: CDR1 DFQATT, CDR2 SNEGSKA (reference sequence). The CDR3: CSASLGQGVGYTF. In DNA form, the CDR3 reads TGCAGTGCTAGTTTGGGACAGGGGGTGGGCTACACCTTC.

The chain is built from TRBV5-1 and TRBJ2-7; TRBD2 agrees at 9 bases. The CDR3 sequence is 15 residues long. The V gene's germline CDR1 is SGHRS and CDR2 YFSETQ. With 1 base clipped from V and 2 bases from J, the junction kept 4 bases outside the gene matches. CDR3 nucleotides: TGCGCCAGCAGCTTGTTGACTAGCGGAACCTACGAGCAGTACTTC. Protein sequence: CASSLLTSGTYEQYF.

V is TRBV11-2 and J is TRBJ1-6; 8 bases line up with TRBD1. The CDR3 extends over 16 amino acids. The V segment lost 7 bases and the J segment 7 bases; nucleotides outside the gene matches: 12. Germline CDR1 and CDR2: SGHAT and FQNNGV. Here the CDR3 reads CASNHFSGGSNSPLHF. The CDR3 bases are TGTGCCAGCAACCACTTTTCAGGGGGCTCGAATTCACCCCTCCACTTT.

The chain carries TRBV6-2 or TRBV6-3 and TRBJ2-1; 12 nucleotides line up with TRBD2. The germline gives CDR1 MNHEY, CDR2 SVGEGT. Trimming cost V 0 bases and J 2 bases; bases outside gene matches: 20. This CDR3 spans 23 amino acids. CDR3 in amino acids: CASSYSEGQGLLAGGTPYNEQFF. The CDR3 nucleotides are TGTGCCAGCAGTTACTCGGAGGGACAGGGGTTACTAGCGGGAGGTACGCCCTACAATGAGCAGTTCTTC.

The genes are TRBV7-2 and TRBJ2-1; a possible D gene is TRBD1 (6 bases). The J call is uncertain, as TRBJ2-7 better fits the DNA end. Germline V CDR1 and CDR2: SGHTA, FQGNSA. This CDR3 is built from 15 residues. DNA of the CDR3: TGTGCCAGCAGCTTGATCAGGGGATCCCACAATGAGCAGTACTTC. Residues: CASSLIRGSHNEQYF.

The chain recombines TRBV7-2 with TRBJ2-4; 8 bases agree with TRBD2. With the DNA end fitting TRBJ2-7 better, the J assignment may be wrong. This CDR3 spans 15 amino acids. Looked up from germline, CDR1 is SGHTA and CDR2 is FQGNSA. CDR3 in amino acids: CASSSRLAFHDEQYF. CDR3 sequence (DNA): TGTGCCAGCAGTTCTAGACTAGCGTTTCACGACGAGCAGTACTTC.

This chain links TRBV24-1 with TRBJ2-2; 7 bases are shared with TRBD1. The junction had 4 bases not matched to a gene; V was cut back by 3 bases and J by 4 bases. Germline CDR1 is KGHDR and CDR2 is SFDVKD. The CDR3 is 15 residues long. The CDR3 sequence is CATSDGTELTGELFF. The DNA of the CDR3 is TGTGCCACCAGTGATGGGACAGAGCTCACCGGGGAGCTGTTTTTT.

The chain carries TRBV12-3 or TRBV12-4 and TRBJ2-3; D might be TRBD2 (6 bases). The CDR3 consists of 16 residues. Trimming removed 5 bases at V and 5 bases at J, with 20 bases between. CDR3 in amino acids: CASSTMTRSGVDTQYF. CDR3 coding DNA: TGTGCCAGCAGTACGATGACTAGATCGGGGGTAGATACGCAGTATTTT.

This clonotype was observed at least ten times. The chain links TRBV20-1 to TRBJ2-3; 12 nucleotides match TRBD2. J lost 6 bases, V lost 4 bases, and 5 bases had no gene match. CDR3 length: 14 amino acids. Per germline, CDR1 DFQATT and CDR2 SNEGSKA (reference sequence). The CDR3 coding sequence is TGCAGTGCTATACTAGCGGGAGGACATGATACGCAGTATTTT. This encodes CSAILAGGHDTQYF.